The rows below give T cell receptor beta chains drawn from one sample of a study of T cell responses to AZD1222 COVID-19 vaccine. The assay was immunoSEQ multiplex PCR, and TCRdb's table has in-frame clones only and misses some. This table holds around 58,000 clones, about 86% found once. The sample in question was peripheral blood, obtained on day 0 of AZD1222 vaccination. These TCRs come from an adult in good health. Each CDR3 is given without its conserved first and last residue. Clone size is stated in some rows and not others, as once, few, many or a class when expanded.

j_gene | v_gene | abundance | CDR3aa
TRBJ1-4 | TRBV6-1 | - | ASSEGERQNEKLF
TRBJ2-5 | TRBV18 | - | ASSTRTSGFQETQY
TRBJ1-6 | TRBV3-1/TRBV3-2 | - | ASSQEGLNSPLH
TRBJ1-1 | TRBV27 | - | ASSLTGTVNTEAF
TRBJ2-2 | TRBV12-3/TRBV12-4 | few | ASSPFNTGELF
TRBJ1-1 | TRBV14 | - | ASSQAGGLTTEAF
TRBJ1-5 | TRBV2 | - | ASRAQAKGDQPQH
TRBJ2-2 | TRBV1 | - | TSSHHLAGGGDTGELF
TRBJ2-5 | TRBV7-9 | - | ASSPPWVGVETQY
TRBJ2-1 | TRBV7-6 | - | ASSLTGDEQF
TRBJ2-7 | TRBV7-9 | - | ASSLADISEQY
TRBJ1-2 | TRBV29-1 | once | SVERTDNYGYT
TRBJ2-1 | TRBV5-1 | - | ASSLAPSGTSRRRGDEQF
TRBJ1-5 | TRBV19 | - | ASTNGQKFYNQPQH
TRBJ1-3 | TRBV24-1 | - | ATQDGSGNTIY
TRBJ2-5 | TRBV20-1 | - | SASIPWGQETQY
TRBJ1-2 | TRBV24-1 | - | ATSDSMWTSGYT
TRBJ2-1 | TRBV6-5 | - | ASTTPPNNEQF
TRBJ2-5 | TRBV10-3 | - | AIRSGGEETQY
TRBJ1-5 | TRBV2 | - | ASSDSNQPQH
TRBJ2-1 | TRBV24-1 | - | ATSDLGQGSYNEQF
TRBJ2-4 | TRBV4-2 | - | ASSQDNSGRAKNIQY
TRBJ2-4 | TRBV21-1 | - | ASSKVWDRGWENIQY
TRBJ1-2 | TRBV29-1 | - | SVLEIDNYGYT
TRBJ1-5 | TRBV3-1/TRBV3-2 | - | ASSLAGQPQH
TRBJ1-2 | TRBV9 | - | ASTTGSYGYT
TRBJ1-4 | TRBV9 | - | ASSYEGVATNEKLF
TRBJ1-6 | TRBV7-2 | - | ASSFRSMSAVNSPLH
TRBJ2-2 | TRBV28 | - | ASNPLGQTAGELF
TRBJ1-1 | TRBV18 | once | ASATSGNTEAF
TRBJ1-3 | TRBV5-4 | few | ASSPGRFGNTIY
TRBJ2-2 | TRBV27 | - | ASSLRTSIGELF
TRBJ2-1 | TRBV5-4 | - | ASSPSGAGTSGMAEQF
TRBJ1-2 | TRBV12-5 | once | ASGLGGATEGYT
TRBJ2-2 | TRBV6-6 | - | ASSPRHQVNTGELF
TRBJ1-5 | TRBV6-5 | once | ASAGPNQPQH
TRBJ1-4 | TRBV6-1 | - | ASSDPAGGEKLF
TRBJ1-2 | TRBV19 | - | ASSMGGNREPGYGYT
TRBJ1-2 | TRBV24-1 | - | ATSAPLAGSYGYT
TRBJ1-1 | TRBV5-1 | once | ASSRDRGITEAF
TRBJ1-1 | TRBV5-1 | - | ASSLGENTEAF
TRBJ2-1 | TRBV9 | - | ASSVVWYNEQF
TRBJ1-4 | TRBV18 | - | ASSPSLRGTTNEKLF
TRBJ1-1 | TRBV5-1 | - | ASSHRDRGAMNTEAF
TRBJ2-1 | TRBV29-1 | - | SGSGGPNEQF
TRBJ2-3 | TRBV6-2/TRBV6-3 | - | ASSYEFRTDTQY
TRBJ1-4 | TRBV19 | - | ASSIQAGDNEKLF
TRBJ2-3 | TRBV5-4 | - | ASSYPTGWTDTQY
TRBJ2-2 | TRBV3-1/TRBV3-2 | - | ASNRGTSGRATGELF
TRBJ1-2 | TRBV2 | - | ASSEVRSNYGYT
TRBJ1-2 | TRBV7-8 | - | ASSSPYRENYGYT
TRBJ2-7 | TRBV9 | - | ASSVAVGGGGNEQY
TRBJ1-1 | TRBV4-2 | - | ASSQAQGTDTEAF
TRBJ1-6 | TRBV6-4 | - | ASSRSGTDNSPLH
TRBJ1-1 | TRBV18 | - | ASSPLNMNTEAF
TRBJ1-5 | TRBV6-5 | once | ASRPWTGSNQPQH
TRBJ2-7 | TRBV2 | - | ASSDEAGMTYEQY
TRBJ1-1 | TRBV6-5 | - | ASSYSANTEAF
TRBJ2-5 | TRBV5-1 | - | ASSPGLAGPTGETQY